A single sample is the source of the 24 T cell receptor beta chains below, sequenced in a study of cytomegalovirus exposure and HLA in healthy donors. The PCR contained 60 Vbeta and 13 Jbeta primers. Produced via immunoSEQ multiplex PCR; TCRdb's table is partial and in-frame only. Of under 110,000 clones in the sample, approximately 85% were seen once. Sequencing used PBMCs. The receptors were sampled from a man aged 45 to 65 in good health and CMV-seronegative.

This chain uses TRBV15 with TRBJ1-2; D is unresolved. The germline gives CDR1 LNHNV, CDR2 YYDKDF (reference sequence). The CDR3 spans 14 residues. Trimming stripped 3 bases from V and 3 bases from J, with 11 bases between. The CDR3 sequence: CATSRDTADYGYTF. The CDR3 DNA is TGTGCCACCAGCAGGGATACCGCGGACTATGGCTACACCTTC.

The chain uses TRBV7-9 and TRBJ1-1, with 9 nucleotides matching TRBD1. The CDR3 runs to 17 residues. Trimming at V came to 0 bases and at J to 1 base, leaving 6 bases not matched to a gene. CDR1 is SEHNR, CDR2 FQNEAQ, per germline (reference sequence). The CDR3 loop is CASSLAMGGQGNTEAFF. In DNA, the CDR3 is TGTGCCAGCAGCTTAGCTATGGGGGGACAGGGGAACACTGAAGCTTTCTTT.

The gene calls are TRBV18 and TRBJ1-4, with 8 bases fitting TRBD1. This CDR3 spans 15 amino acids. Losses at the gene ends were 6 bases for V and 6 bases for J; bases not matched to a gene: 9. Germline CDR1 and CDR2: KGHSH and LQKENI. The CDR3: CASSTPETGDEKLFF. For the CDR3, the DNA is TGTGCCAGCTCGACGCCCGAGACAGGGGATGAAAAACTGTTTTTT.

V is TRBV27 and J is TRBJ1-2; no firm D call. V lost 5 bases and J 3 bases, leaving 13 bases between the germline ends. CDR1 is MNHEY, CDR2 SMNVEV, per germline (reference sequence). CDR3 length: 14 amino acids. DNA of the CDR3: TGTGCCAGCAGTCCAACCATGAGGGACTATGGCTACACCTTC. Translation gives CASSPTMRDYGYTF.

The V gene is TRBV15, the J gene TRBJ1-4, with 7 bases aligning to TRBD1. Per the germline V gene, CDR1 is LNHNV and CDR2 is YYDKDF (reference sequence). The CDR3 runs 15 residues. Trimming took 0 bases from V and 4 from J; bases not matched to a gene: 2. The CDR3 DNA follows: TGTGCCACCAGCAGAGAAACAGGGGATAATGAAAAACTGTTTTTT. Its translation: CATSRETGDNEKLFF.

This chain connects TRBV7-9 to TRBJ2-1; 13 bases agree with TRBD2. J lost 8 bases, V lost 5 bases, and 6 bases had no gene match. Germline CDR1 SEHNR, CDR2 FQNEAQ (reference sequence). The CDR3 is made up of 15 amino acids. The CDR3 DNA reads TGTGCCAGCAGCCCTGGGACTAGCGGGGACGATGAGCAGTTCTTC. It is translated as CASSPGTSGDDEQFF.

A few counts support this clone. For the CDR3, the DNA is TGTGCCAGCACCCCAGCTAGCGGGGGGGTAATTTACTCCTACGAGCAGTACTTC. Translation gives CASTPASGGVIYSYEQYF. The rearrangement joins TRBV7-2 to TRBJ2-7; 12 bases fit TRBD2. The ends lost 7 bases at V and 0 bases at J; junction bases unmatched: 13. Germline values: CDR1 SGHTA, CDR2 FQGNSA. The CDR3 spans 18 residues.

The rearrangement links TRBV7-8 to TRBJ1-1; TRBD1 might be the D (5 bases). Germline V CDR1 and CDR2: SGHVS, FQNEAQ. The CDR3 is 12 residues long. Trimming pared 5 bases from V and 3 bases from J, leaving 7 bases between. CDR3: CASSRGDTEAFF. In nucleotides, the CDR3 is TGTGCCAGCAGCCGGGGGGACACTGAAGCTTTCTTT.

The chain joins TRBV25-1 to TRBJ1-2, with TRBD1 as a possible D gene (5 bases). The CDR3 totals 12 residues. Germline V gene lookup returns CDR1 MGHDK and CDR2 SYGVNS. V dropped 2 bases and J dropped 5 bases, with 6 bases sitting between them. The DNA of the CDR3 is TGTGCCAGCAGTGAACCAGGGTATGGCTACACCTTC. Translating gives CASSEPGYGYTF.

This clone was seen only a few times. The chain has TRBV2 and TRBJ2-3; 7 nucleotides line up with TRBD1. V shed 4 bases and J 4 bases; nucleotides not matched to a gene: 8. The CDR3 extends over 15 amino acids. The germline gives CDR1 SNHLY, CDR2 FYNNEI. The CDR3 here is CASSVEGAVADTQYF. The CDR3 nucleotides are TGTGCCAGCAGTGTCGAGGGGGCGGTTGCAGATACGCAGTATTTT.

V usage is TRBV19 and J usage is TRBJ1-6; D is possibly TRBD1 (6 bases). The V end lost 3 bases, the J end lost 9 bases, and 6 bases lay between the germline ends. There are 12 residues in the CDR3. Germline V gives CDR1 LNHDA, CDR2 SQIVND (reference sequence). The DNA of the CDR3 is TGTGCCAGTAGTATGGACAGTTCACCCCTCCACTTT. This translates into CASSMDSSPLHF.

The rearrangement joins TRBV4-3 to TRBJ1-2, with a tentative D call TRBD1 (5 bases). Deletions cut 4 bases from V and 4 bases from J, with 13 bases between. The germline gives CDR1 LGHNA, CDR2 YSLEER. This CDR3 has 14 amino acids. The CDR3 here is CASSPEAGPYGYTF. The CDR3 DNA sequence: TGCGCCAGCAGCCCTGAGGCAGGGCCCTATGGCTACACCTTC.

This chain connects TRBV6-1 to TRBJ1-2; D uncertain. CDR3 length: 12 residues. Deletions cut 5 bases from V and 2 bases from J, with 6 bases between. Germline CDR1 and CDR2: MNHNS and SASEGT. CDR3 sequence reads: CASSTGNYGYTF. Written as DNA, the CDR3 is TGTGCCAGCAGTACCGGGAACTATGGCTACACCTTC.

This chain connects TRBV28 to TRBJ1-3; perhaps TRBD1 as D (6 bases). The germline gives CDR1 MDHEN, CDR2 SYDVKM. Trimming cost V 3 bases and J 0 bases, with 12 bases left between them. The CDR3 is 16 residues long. The CDR3 DNA reads TGTGCCAGCAGTTTGGGGGGGGCAACCTCTGGAAACACCATATATTTT. Protein: CASSLGGATSGNTIYF.

The chain joins TRBV7-9 to TRBJ1-2; 9 nucleotides align to TRBD1. The CDR3 extends over 17 amino acids. CDR1 and CDR2 from the germline V gene are SEHNR and FQNEAQ (reference sequence). V was pared by 5 bases and J by 2 bases, with 12 bases of the junction left unmatched. The CDR3 here is CASSLPGQGRGNYGYTF. The CDR3 DNA sequence: TGTGCCAGCAGCCTTCCGGGACAGGGCAGGGGGAACTATGGCTACACCTTC. Drawing the rest from reference TRBV7-9 and TRBJ1-2, the complete variable domain is DTGVSQNPRHKITKRGQNVTFRCDPISEHNRLYWYRQTLGQGPEFLTYFQNEAQLEKSRLLSDRFSAERPKGSFSTLEIQRTEQGDSAMYLCASSLPGQGRGNYGYTFGSGTRLTVV.

The V call is TRBV5-1, the J call TRBJ2-5; 7 bases align to TRBD2. Looked up from germline, CDR1 is SGHRS and CDR2 is YFSETQ. The ends lost 8 bases at V and 3 bases at J; junction bases unmatched: 10. The CDR3 runs to 14 residues. CDR3 sequence reads: CASGAGDSKETQYF. DNA of the CDR3: TGCGCCAGTGGCGCGGGAGACAGCAAAGAGACCCAGTACTTC.

The chain employs TRBV5-1 and TRBJ1-1, with no clear D. The V gene lost 0 bases and the J gene lost 0 bases, with 6 bases spanning the gap. This CDR3 has 14 amino acids. Germline CDR1 is SGHRS and CDR2 is YFSETQ. The CDR3 loop is CASSLDSVNTEAFF. The DNA for the CDR3 is TGCGCCAGCAGCTTGGACTCGGTGAACACTGAAGCTTTCTTT.

The V and J genes are TRBV4-1 and TRBJ1-2; D remains unclear. The CDR3 runs 15 residues. CDR1 MGHRA and CDR2 YSYEKL come from the germline V gene. V lost 4 bases, J lost 2 bases, and 14 bases lay in between. Here the CDR3 reads CASSLGIWANYGYTF. CDR3 DNA: TGCGCCAGCAGCCTCGGGATTTGGGCCAACTATGGCTACACCTTC.

V is TRBV7-9 and J is TRBJ2-7, with D possibly matching TRBD1 (5 bases). V lost 2 bases to trimming and J lost 6 bases, with 11 bases between them. The germline V gene has CDR1 SEHNR and CDR2 FQNEAQ (reference sequence). There are 13 residues in the CDR3. The CDR3 nucleotides are TGTGCCAGCAGCTTACAGGGAACGGCCGAGCAGTACGTC. It is translated as CASSLQGTAEQYV.

The chain couples TRBV7-8 to TRBJ2-3; 11 positions agree with TRBD1. Germline V gene data show CDR1 as SGHVS and CDR2 as FQNEAQ. With 5 bases clipped from V and 5 bases from J, the junction kept 12 bases outside the gene matches. CDR3 size: 17 residues. CDR3 sequence: CASSLHPSGTGGDTQYF. As DNA, the CDR3 is TGTGCCAGCAGCCTCCACCCTTCCGGGACAGGGGGAGATACGCAGTATTTT.

This clone has more than one count but fewer than ten. The chain recombines TRBV10-2 with TRBJ1-5, with D possibly TRBD1 on 6 matching bases. Trimming took 10 bases from V and 5 from J, leaving 15 bases between them. The CDR3 totals 13 residues. The V gene's germline CDR1 is WSHSY and CDR2 SAAADI. The CDR3 reads CATCRDIYQPQHF. The CDR3 bases are TGCGCCACCTGCCGGGACATTTATCAGCCCCAGCATTTT.

This clone appeared a single time. Additional DNA sequences in this sample encode the identical CDR3. The chain joins TRBV7-2 to TRBJ2-2; D possibly corresponds to TRBD2 (5 bases). Trimming shortened V by 1 base and J by 3 bases, and 9 bases separated the two germline ends. The CDR3 has 15 residues. The germline gives CDR1 SGHTA, CDR2 FQGNSA. The CDR3 region has the DNA TGTGCCAGCAGCTTAGTCGGGGTTTACACCGGGGAGCTGTTTTTT. It translates to CASSLVGVYTGELFF.

This clone was seen only a few times. The chain links TRBV4-2 to TRBJ2-2, with D possibly TRBD2 on 6 matching bases. CDR3 length equals 19 residues. Germline V gene data show CDR1 as LGHNA and CDR2 as YNFKEQ. Trimming cost V 0 bases and J 7 bases, with 24 bases left between them. As DNA, the CDR3 is TGTGCCAGCAGCCAAGATGCACTAGCCCCCCTCATAAGTGGCGGGGAGCTGTTTTTT. Translation: CASSQDALAPLISGGELFF.

V gene TRBV19 combines with J gene TRBJ1-1; 8 bases are shared with TRBD1. The germline CDR1 and CDR2 sequences are LNHDA and SQIVND (reference sequence). The V segment lost 4 bases and the J segment 5 bases; nucleotides outside the gene matches: 6. The CDR3 is 14 amino acids. DNA for the CDR3: TGTGCCAGTAGTACTCAGGGGGCTGGTACTGAAGCTTTCTTT. Amino acid sequence: CASSTQGAGTEAFF.